The subject of this entry is one T cell receptor (beta chain). This sample was included in a study of blood T cells in healthy people across ages. Primed by a sample-barcoded 5' primer and a J-beta primer mix, a second PCR proceeded for about 7 to 12 cycles. TCRdb passed the 5' RACE reads through MiXCR, listing each CDR3 protein once. The table has some 900,000 distinct CDR3 sequences, about 44% seen once. From germline, CDR1 is MNHEY and CDR2 SMNVEV (reference sequence). With 8 bases clipped from V and 4 bases from J, the junction kept 7 bases outside the gene matches. The CDR3 totals 14 residues. The chain couples TRBV27 to TRBJ1-4; TRBD1 matches 7 bases. Sequenced input: blood. This clonotype originated in a man younger than 40 in good health. The CDR3 region has the DNA TGTGCCAGCCAGTCGACAGGGCTTAATGAAAAACTGTTTTTT. This codes for CASQSTGLNEKLFF.